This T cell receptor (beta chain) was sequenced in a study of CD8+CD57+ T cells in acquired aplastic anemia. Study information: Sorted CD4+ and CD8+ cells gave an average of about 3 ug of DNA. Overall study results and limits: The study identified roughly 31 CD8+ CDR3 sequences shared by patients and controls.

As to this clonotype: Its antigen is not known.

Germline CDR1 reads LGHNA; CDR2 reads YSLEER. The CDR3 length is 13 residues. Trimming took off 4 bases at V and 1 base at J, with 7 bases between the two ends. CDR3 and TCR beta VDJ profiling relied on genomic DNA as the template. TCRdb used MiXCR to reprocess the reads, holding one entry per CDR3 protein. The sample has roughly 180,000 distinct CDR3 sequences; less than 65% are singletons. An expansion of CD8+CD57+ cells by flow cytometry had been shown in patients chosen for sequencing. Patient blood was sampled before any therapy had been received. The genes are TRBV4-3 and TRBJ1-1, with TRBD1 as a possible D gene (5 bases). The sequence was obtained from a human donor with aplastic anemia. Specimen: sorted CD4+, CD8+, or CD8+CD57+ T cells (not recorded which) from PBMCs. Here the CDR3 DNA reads TGCGCCAGCAGCCCTAGGGGGAACACTGAAGCTTTCTTT. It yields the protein CASSPRGNTEAFF.